This TCR beta chain was found in a study of cytomegalovirus exposure and HLA in healthy donors. This clone was observed a handful of times. The PCR was carried out with 60 Vbeta primers and 13 Jbeta primers. Measured with immunoSEQ multiplex PCR; TCRdb has only the in-frame clones, and not every one. The sample lists 100,000 to 150,000 clones; 64% were seen once. This receptor was identified in a woman aged 40-49 years in good health and CMV-seronegative. The sequencing sample was made of PBMCs.

CDR3 in amino acids: CASSRTQTYEQYF. CDR3 DNA sequence: TGTGCCAGCAGTCGGACACAAACCTACGAGCAGTACTTC. The chain uses TRBV2 and TRBJ2-7; TRBD1 is a possible D gene (5 bases). The CDR3 is made up of 13 amino acids. Germline V gives CDR1 SNHLY, CDR2 FYNNEI. The germline V and J ends were trimmed by 5 bases and 2 bases, with 10 bases remaining between them.